Below are 17 T cell receptor beta chains sequenced from a single sample in a study of cytomegalovirus exposure and HLA in healthy donors. Only in-frame clones appear in the TCRdb table, and some are missing; sequencing was by immunoSEQ multiplex PCR. The table lists about 130,000 clones, 70% to 85% of them singletons. The source material was PBMCs. These receptors originate from a man aged 25-40 years in good health and CMV-seropositive.

This clone came up once. The CDR3 DNA reads as TGTGCCAGCAGCTCCGCTAATAATGAGCAGTTCTTC. This codes for CASSSANNEQFF. The rearrangement joins TRBV5-4 to TRBJ2-1, with D unresolved. Per the germline V gene, CDR1 is SGHNT and CDR2 is YYREEE (reference sequence). V was clipped by 3 bases and J by 7 bases, with 8 bases between them. This CDR3 is 12 amino acids long.

This chain joins TRBV18 and TRBJ2-2, with TRBD2 matching over 8 bases. This CDR3 is 15 amino acids long. The ends lost 2 bases at V and 7 bases at J; junction bases unmatched: 6. CDR1 and CDR2 from the germline V gene are KGHSH and LQKENI. Here the CDR3 DNA reads TGTGCCAGCTCACCAAGGGCGGGAGGTGACGGGGAGCTGTTTTTT. As protein: CASSPRAGGDGELFF.

V usage is TRBV5-4 and J usage is TRBJ1-5, with D perhaps matching TRBD1 (6 bases). CDR3 length: 17 residues. Trimming stripped 5 bases from V and 9 bases from J, with 27 bases between. CDR1 and CDR2 (germline): SGHNT, YYREEE (reference sequence). The CDR3 nucleotides read TGTGCCAGCAGTCTAGGGACACCCGAAGGATTAGTGGGGCCCCAGCATTTT. It yields the protein CASSLGTPEGLVGPQHF.

This clone was seen ten or more times. The V gene is TRBV6-1, the J gene TRBJ2-1; unclear D gene. This CDR3 has 14 residues. Between the trimmed V and J ends, which lost 1 base and 13 bases, there was a span of 17 bases. Germline assignment: CDR1 MNHNS and CDR2 SASEGT. The CDR3 region is CASSEDGIPWSQFF. DNA of the CDR3: TGTGCCAGCAGTGAAGATGGTATCCCGTGGAGTCAGTTCTTC.

The chain links TRBV7-9 to TRBJ1-2; no clear D gene. The CDR3 spans 14 residues. The V end lost 5 bases, the J end lost 2 bases, and 12 bases lay between the germline ends. Germline V gene lookup returns CDR1 SEHNR and CDR2 FQNEAQ (reference sequence). For the CDR3, the DNA is TGTGCCAGCAGCCCAGCCGACAAGAACTATGGCTACACCTTC. Translated, it gives CASSPADKNYGYTF.

This clone has only one observation. The V gene is TRBV6-1, the J gene TRBJ2-2; 7 bases fit TRBD1. The CDR3 has 14 amino acids. V was pared by 11 bases and J by 0 bases, with 6 bases of the junction left unmatched. The germline gives CDR1 MNHNS, CDR2 SASEGT. CDR3 bases: TGTGCCTCAGGGGGACAAACGAACACCGGGGAGCTGTTTTTT. It specifies CASGGQTNTGELFF.

The V call is TRBV27, the J call TRBJ1-1, with 7 bases aligning to TRBD1. Germline V gene data show CDR1 as MNHEY and CDR2 as SMNVEV (reference sequence). The CDR3 contains 16 residues. Trimming at V came to 6 bases and at J to 5 bases, leaving 15 bases not matched to a gene. The CDR3 protein is CASSRQNRGLWTEAFF. In nucleotides, the CDR3 is TGTGCCAGCAGCAGACAGAACAGGGGATTATGGACTGAAGCTTTCTTT.

The rearrangement uses TRBV5-4 and TRBJ1-1; D perhaps matches TRBD1 (5 bases). Per the germline V gene, CDR1 is SGHNT and CDR2 is YYREEE (reference sequence). Trimming pared 4 bases from V and 2 bases from J, leaving 12 bases between. CDR3 length: 14 amino acids. CDR3: CASSPPGPNTEAFF. CDR3 DNA sequence: TGTGCCAGCAGCCCACCAGGGCCAAACACTGAAGCTTTCTTT.

The CDR3 DNA is TGTGCCTGGAGTACAGCAGATACGCAGTATTTT. This encodes CAWSTADTQYF. The chain has TRBV30 and TRBJ2-3; no clear D. Germline V lookup: CDR1 GTSNPN, CDR2 SVGIG (reference sequence). V lost 2 bases, J lost 4 bases, and 4 bases lay in between. This CDR3 contains 11 residues.

V usage is TRBV9 and J usage is TRBJ2-1; 7 positions match TRBD2. Unmatched junction bases numbered 5, after V lost 3 bases and J lost 2 bases. Germline lookup yields CDR1 SGDLS and CDR2 YYNGEE. This CDR3 is 15 amino acids long. The DNA of the CDR3 is TGTGCCAGCAGCGCCCGACTAGCTACCTACAATGAGCAGTTCTTC. Protein: CASSARLATYNEQFF. Full variable domain (missing parts from reference TRBV9 and TRBJ2-1): DSGVTQTPKHLITATGQRVTLRCSPRSGDLSVYWYQQSLDQGLQFLIQYYNGEERAKGNILERFSAQQFPDLHSELNLSSLELGDSALYFCASSARLATYNEQFFGPGTRLTVL.

The J gene is TRBJ1-2, the V gene TRBV27; no reliable D call. The V gene lost 8 bases and the J gene lost 4 bases, with 14 bases spanning the gap. Germline V CDR1 and CDR2: MNHEY, SMNVEV (reference sequence). This CDR3 is built from 13 residues. This chain's CDR3 is CASGPGSLYGYTF. The CDR3 coding sequence is TGTGCCAGCGGCCCAGGCAGTCTCTATGGCTACACCTTC.

This chain joins TRBV27 and TRBJ1-1; no definite D call. Germline lookup yields CDR1 MNHEY and CDR2 SMNVEV (reference sequence). This CDR3 is 13 amino acids long. The germline V and J ends were trimmed by 0 bases and 10 bases, with 12 bases remaining between them. The DNA for the CDR3 is TGTGCCAGCAGTTTATCGATGGGAGGGCGAGCTTTCTTT. Translation gives CASSLSMGGRAFF.

The V call is TRBV5-4, the J call TRBJ2-7, with TRBD1 matching 11 bases. Trimming at V came to 0 bases and at J to 3 bases, leaving 2 bases not matched to a gene. The CDR3 contains 15 residues. The germline V gene encodes CDR1 SGHNT and CDR2 YYREEE (reference sequence). CDR3 in amino acids: CASSLGTGGLYEQYF. The CDR3 nucleotides read TGTGCCAGCAGCTTGGGGACAGGGGGCCTCTACGAGCAGTACTTC.

This clone showed up just a few times. The J gene is TRBJ1-5, the V gene TRBV10-2; tentatively, D is TRBD1 (6 bases). Germline-derived CDR1 and CDR2 are WSHSY and SAAADI. There are 15 residues in the CDR3. Between the trimmed V and J ends, which lost 6 bases and 6 bases, there was a span of 18 bases. The CDR3 here is CASRVAGVESQPQHF. CDR3 nucleotides: TGCGCCAGCAGAGTTGCAGGGGTCGAGAGTCAGCCCCAGCATTTT.

This chain uses TRBV19 with TRBJ2-1; unclear D gene. V was clipped by 3 bases and J by 6 bases, with 6 bases between them. Germline assignment: CDR1 LNHDA and CDR2 SQIVND (reference sequence). This CDR3 has 12 amino acids. Here the CDR3 reads CASSMSSNEQFF. The CDR3 nucleotides read TGTGCCAGTAGTATGAGTTCCAATGAGCAGTTCTTC.

This clone was seen only once. The chain uses TRBV7-3 and TRBJ1-3, with a weak D call TRBD1 (6 bases). Deletions cut 5 bases from V and 1 base from J, with 9 bases between. The CDR3 sequence is 14 residues long. Germline CDR1 and CDR2: SGHTA and FQGTGA. The CDR3 coding sequence is TGTGCCAGCAGCCCCACAGGGTCTGGAAACACCATATATTTT. This gives the protein CASSPTGSGNTIYF. Based on the CDR3 plus reference TRBV7-3 and TRBJ1-3, the full variable domain is GAGVSQTPSNKVTEKGKYVELRCDPISGHTALYWYRQSLGQGPEFLIYFQGTGAADDSGLPNDRFFAVRPEGSVSTLKIQRTERGDSAVYLCASSPTGSGNTIYFGEGSWLTVV.

The chain is built from TRBV9 and TRBJ2-1; D is possibly TRBD2 (6 bases). Trimming took 4 bases from V and 4 from J, leaving 15 bases between them. Per germline, CDR1 SGDLS and CDR2 YYNGEE. The CDR3 loop spans 15 amino acids. CDR3 in amino acids: CASSPSGRTYNEQFF. The CDR3 bases are TGTGCCAGCAGCCCCTCCGGGAGAACGTACAATGAGCAGTTCTTC.